The present TCR beta chain was sequenced within a study of OX40 agonist ivuxolimab in advanced cancers. The CDR3 covers 14 residues. The germline CDR1 and CDR2 sequences are ENHRY and SYGVKD. Trimming removed 6 bases at V and 2 bases at J, with 14 bases between. A single count supports this clone. Other nucleotide sequences from this sample produce the same CDR3. Using immunoSEQ multiplex PCR, the repertoire was profiled, and TCRdb retains in-frame clones only, with some absent. The sample includes about 70,000 clones, about 94% of them seen just once. This clonotype was obtained from an adult with an advanced solid tumor such as melanoma, head and neck, liver or kidney cancer. V and J are TRBV10-3 and TRBJ2-7; D gene uncertain. The sequenced sample was CD4+ or CD8+ T cells sorted from blood, obtained in a trial of the OX40 agonist ivuxolimab. In nucleotides, the CDR3 is TGTGCCATCAGCTGGGAAGACACAACCTACGAGCAGTACTTC. It codes for CAISWEDTTYEQYF.